This T cell receptor (beta chain) was sequenced in a study of blood T cell repertoires in COVID-19. Study summary: Both acute and convalescent COVID-19 samples were obtained from the United States, Italy and Spain. PBMCs, B-cell-depleted T cells, or T cells provided the cDNA or gDNA that made up the material.

This CDR3 has 14 residues. Study processing details: Estimated nucleated cell counts came from reference gene primer amplification. Using immunoSEQ multiplex PCR, the repertoire was profiled, and TCRdb retains in-frame clones only, with some absent. From that table come the V and J calls and clone size; the DNA was used to work out D and trimming. This table has roughly 60,000 clones, 75% to 90% appearing once. The chain uses TRBV21-1 and TRBJ2-1; no DNA check was done on the table's D call, TRBD1. TRBV21-1 is a pseudogene segment. The specimen was peripheral blood. The clonotype originates from an elderly man with acute or convalescent COVID-19. CDR3 region: CASVQGCGENEQFF. CDR3 nucleotides: TGTGCCAGCGTACAGGGTTGTGGGGAGAATGAGCAGTTCTTC.